This TCR beta chain was captured in a study of control samples from healthy donors and cancer patients. Germline V gene data show CDR1 as LNHDA and CDR2 as SQIVND (reference sequence). The CDR3 sequence is 13 residues long. Trimming pared 5 bases from V and 5 bases from J, leaving 7 bases between. TCRdb's table, derived via immunoSEQ multiplex PCR, lists solely in-frame clones and lacks some. This table holds more than 100,000 clones, under 95% found once. This chain joins TRBV19 and TRBJ1-6; D ambiguous. The source of this sequence is a man aged 18 to 29 in good health. Sequences were obtained from blood. The CDR3 DNA sequence: TGTGCCAGTAGTCGCAGGAATAATTCACCCCTCCACTTT. It yields the protein CASSRRNNSPLHF.